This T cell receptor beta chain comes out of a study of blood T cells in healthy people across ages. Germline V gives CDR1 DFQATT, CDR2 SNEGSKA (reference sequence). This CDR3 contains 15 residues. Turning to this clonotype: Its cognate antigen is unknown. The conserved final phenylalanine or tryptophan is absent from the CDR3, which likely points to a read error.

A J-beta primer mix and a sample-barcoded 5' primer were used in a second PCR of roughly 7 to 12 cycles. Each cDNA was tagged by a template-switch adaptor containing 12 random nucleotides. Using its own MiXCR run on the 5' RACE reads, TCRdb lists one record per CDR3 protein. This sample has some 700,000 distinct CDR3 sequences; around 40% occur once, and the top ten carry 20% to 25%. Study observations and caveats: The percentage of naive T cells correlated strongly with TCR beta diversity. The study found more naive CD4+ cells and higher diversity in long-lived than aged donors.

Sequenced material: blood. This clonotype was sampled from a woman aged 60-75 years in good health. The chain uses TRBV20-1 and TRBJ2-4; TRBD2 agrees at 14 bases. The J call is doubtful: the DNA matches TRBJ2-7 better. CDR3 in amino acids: CSARGTSGSSHEQYL. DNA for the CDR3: TGCAGTGCTAGGGGGACTAGCGGGAGTAGCCACGAGCAGTACCTC.